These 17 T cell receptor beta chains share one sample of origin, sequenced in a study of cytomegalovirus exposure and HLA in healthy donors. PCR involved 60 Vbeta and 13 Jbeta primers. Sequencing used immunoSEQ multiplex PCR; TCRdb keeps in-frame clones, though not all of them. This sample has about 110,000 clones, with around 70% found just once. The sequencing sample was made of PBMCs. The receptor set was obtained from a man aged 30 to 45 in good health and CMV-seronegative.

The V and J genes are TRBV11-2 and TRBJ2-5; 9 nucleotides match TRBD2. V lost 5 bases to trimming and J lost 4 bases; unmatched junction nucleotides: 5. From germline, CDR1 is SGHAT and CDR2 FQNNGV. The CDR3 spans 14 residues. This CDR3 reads CASSITGLAETQYF. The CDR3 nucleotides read TGTGCCAGCAGCATAACGGGACTAGCAGAGACCCAGTACTTC.

This chain's CDR3 is CASSITGDNYNEQFF. The CDR3 coding sequence is TGTGCCAGTAGTATTACCGGGGATAACTACAATGAGCAGTTCTTC. The chain uses TRBV19 and TRBJ2-1; tentative D call: TRBD2 (5 bases). The V end lost 3 bases, the J end lost 3 bases, and 12 bases lay between the germline ends. CDR1 and CDR2 from the germline V gene are LNHDA and SQIVND (reference sequence). This CDR3 region has 15 residues. Combining the CDR3 with reference TRBV19 and TRBJ2-1 gives the whole variable domain DGGITQSPKYLFRKEGQNVTLSCEQNLNHDAMYWYRQDPGQGLRLIYYSQIVNDFQKGDIAEGYSVSREKKESFPLTVTSAQKNPTAFYLCASSITGDNYNEQFFGPGTRLTVL.

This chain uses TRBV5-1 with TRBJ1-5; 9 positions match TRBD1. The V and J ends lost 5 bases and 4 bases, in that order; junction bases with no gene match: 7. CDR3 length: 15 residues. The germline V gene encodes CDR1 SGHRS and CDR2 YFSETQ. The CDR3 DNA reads TGCGCCAGCAGTTCCGGGACAGGGAAGAATCAGCCCCAGCATTTT. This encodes CASSSGTGKNQPQHF.

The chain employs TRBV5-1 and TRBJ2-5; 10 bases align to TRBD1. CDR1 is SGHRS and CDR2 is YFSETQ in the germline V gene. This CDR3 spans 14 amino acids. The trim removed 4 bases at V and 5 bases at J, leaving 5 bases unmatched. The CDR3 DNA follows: TGCGCCAGCAGCCAAGGGACAGGGGAGGAGACCCAGTACTTC. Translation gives CASSQGTGEETQYF. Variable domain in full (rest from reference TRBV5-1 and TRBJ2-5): KAGVTQTPRYLIKTRGQQVTLSCSPISGHRSVSWYQQTPGQGLQFLFEYFSETQRNKGNFPGRFSGRQFSNSRSEMNVSTLELGDSALYLCASSQGTGEETQYFGPGTRLLVL.

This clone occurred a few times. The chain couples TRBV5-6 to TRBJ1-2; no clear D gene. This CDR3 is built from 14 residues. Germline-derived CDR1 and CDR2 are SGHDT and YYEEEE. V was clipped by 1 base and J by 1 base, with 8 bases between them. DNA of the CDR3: TGTGCCAGCAGCTTGTCGCAGGTTAACTATGGCTACACCTTC. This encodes CASSLSQVNYGYTF.

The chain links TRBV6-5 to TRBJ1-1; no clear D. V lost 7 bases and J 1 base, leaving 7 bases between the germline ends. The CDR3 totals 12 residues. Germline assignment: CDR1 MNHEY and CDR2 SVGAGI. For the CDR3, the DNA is TGTGCCAGCATAGCCGGGAACACTGAAGCTTTCTTT. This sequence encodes CASIAGNTEAFF.

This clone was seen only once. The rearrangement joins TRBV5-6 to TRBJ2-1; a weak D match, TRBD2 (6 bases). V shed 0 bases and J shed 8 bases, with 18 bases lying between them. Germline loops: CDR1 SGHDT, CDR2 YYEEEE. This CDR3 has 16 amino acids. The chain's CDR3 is CASSLGTGVRLHEQFF. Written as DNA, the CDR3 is TGTGCCAGCAGCTTGGGCACGGGAGTGCGATTACATGAGCAGTTCTTC.

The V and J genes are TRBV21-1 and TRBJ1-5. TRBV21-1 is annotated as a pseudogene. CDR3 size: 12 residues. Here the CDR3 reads CASSWSEGPQHF. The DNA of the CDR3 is TGTGCCAGCAGCTGGTCGGAGGGGCCCCAGCATTTT.

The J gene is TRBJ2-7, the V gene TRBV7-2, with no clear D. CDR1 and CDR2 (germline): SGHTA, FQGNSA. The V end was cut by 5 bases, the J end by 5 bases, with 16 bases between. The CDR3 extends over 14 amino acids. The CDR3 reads CASSQTGDVDEQYF. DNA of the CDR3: TGTGCCAGCAGCCAGACGGGTGATGTGGACGAGCAGTACTTC.

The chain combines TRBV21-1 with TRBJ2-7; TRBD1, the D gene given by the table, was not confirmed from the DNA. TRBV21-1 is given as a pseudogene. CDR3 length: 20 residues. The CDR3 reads CASSPRDREAGGPSSYEQYF. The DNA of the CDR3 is TGTGCCAGCAGCCCCCGGGACAGGGAGGCGGGAGGCCCTAGCTCCTACGAGCAGTACTTC.

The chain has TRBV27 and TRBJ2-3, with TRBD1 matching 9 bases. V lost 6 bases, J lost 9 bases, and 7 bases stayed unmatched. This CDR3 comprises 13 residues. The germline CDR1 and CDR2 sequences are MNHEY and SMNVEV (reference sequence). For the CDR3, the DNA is TGTGCCAGCAGAGGGACAGGGCGAGTCACGCAGTATTTT. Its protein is CASRGTGRVTQYF.

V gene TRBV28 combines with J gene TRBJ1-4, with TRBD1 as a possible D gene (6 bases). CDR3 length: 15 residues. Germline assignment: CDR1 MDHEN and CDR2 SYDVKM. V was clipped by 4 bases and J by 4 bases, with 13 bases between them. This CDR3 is CASSSPGQINEKLFF. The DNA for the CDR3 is TGTGCCAGCAGTTCCCCCGGACAGATTAATGAAAAACTGTTTTTT.

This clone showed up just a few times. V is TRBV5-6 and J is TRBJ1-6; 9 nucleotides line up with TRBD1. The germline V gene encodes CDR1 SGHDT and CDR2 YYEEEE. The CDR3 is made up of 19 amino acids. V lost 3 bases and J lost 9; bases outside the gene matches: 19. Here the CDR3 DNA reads TGTGCCAGCAGCTCGTTGTCCCATGTTTTCCGGACAGGGGTTTCACCCCTCCACTTT. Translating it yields CASSSLSHVFRTGVSPLHF.

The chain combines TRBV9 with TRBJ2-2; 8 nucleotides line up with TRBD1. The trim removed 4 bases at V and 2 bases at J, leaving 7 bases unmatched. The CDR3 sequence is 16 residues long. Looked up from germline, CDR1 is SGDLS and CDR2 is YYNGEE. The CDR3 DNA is TGTGCCAGCAGCTCCTCAGGGGGCGTAAACACCGGGGAGCTGTTTTTT. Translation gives CASSSSGGVNTGELFF.

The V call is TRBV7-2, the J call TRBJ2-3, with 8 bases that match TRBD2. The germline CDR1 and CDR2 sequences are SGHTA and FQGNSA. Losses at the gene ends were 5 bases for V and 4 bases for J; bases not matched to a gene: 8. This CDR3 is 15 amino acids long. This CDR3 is CASSPKAGVSDTQYF. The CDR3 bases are TGTGCCAGCAGCCCTAAAGCGGGAGTATCAGATACGCAGTATTTT.

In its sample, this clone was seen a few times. CDR3 residues: CASSQADSSYGYTF. The DNA for the CDR3 is TGTGCCAGCAGCCAAGCGGACAGTAGCTATGGCTACACCTTC. The rearrangement links TRBV14 to TRBJ1-2, with D possibly being TRBD1 (6 bases). Per germline, CDR1 SGHDN and CDR2 FVKESK. Trimming stripped 1 base from V and 4 bases from J, with 10 bases between. The CDR3 runs 14 residues.

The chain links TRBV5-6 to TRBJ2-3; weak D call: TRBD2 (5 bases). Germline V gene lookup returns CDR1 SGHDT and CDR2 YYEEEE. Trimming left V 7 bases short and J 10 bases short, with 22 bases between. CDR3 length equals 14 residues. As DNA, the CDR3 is TGTGCCAGCCGGCCCGGAGGAGGTCCTCGAGCGCAGTATTTT. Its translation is CASRPGGGPRAQYF. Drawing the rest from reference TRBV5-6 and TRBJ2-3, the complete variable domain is DAGVTQSPTHLIKTRGQQVTLRCSPKSGHDTVSWYQQALGQGPQFIFQYYEEEERQRGNFPDRFSGHQFPNYSSELNVNALLLGDSALYLCASRPGGGPRAQYFGPGTRLTVL.